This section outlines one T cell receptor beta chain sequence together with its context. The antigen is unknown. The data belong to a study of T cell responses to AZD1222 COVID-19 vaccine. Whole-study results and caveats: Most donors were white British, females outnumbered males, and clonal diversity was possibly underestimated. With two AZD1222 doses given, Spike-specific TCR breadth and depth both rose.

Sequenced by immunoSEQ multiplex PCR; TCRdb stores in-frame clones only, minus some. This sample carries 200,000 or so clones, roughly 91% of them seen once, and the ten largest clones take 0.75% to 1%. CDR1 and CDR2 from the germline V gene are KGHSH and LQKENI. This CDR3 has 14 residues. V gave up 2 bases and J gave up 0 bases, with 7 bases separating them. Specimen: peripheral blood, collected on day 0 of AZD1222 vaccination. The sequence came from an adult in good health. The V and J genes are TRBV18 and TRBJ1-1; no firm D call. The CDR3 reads CASSPSSVNTEAFF. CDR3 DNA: TGTGCCAGCTCACCATCCTCAGTGAACACTGAAGCTTTCTTT.